The 25 T cell receptor beta chains given below trace back to one sample, sequenced in a study of blood T cell repertoires in COVID-19. Using immunoSEQ multiplex PCR, the repertoire was profiled, and TCRdb retains in-frame clones only, with some absent. In the table there are about 360,000 clones, about 88% of which are singletons. Source material: peripheral blood. These receptor sequences come from a human donor in a cohort sampled during active COVID-19.

This sequence joins TRBV28 and TRBJ2-3, with D possibly being TRBD2 (5 bases). Germline CDR1 is MDHEN and CDR2 is SYDVKM. This CDR3 region has 14 residues. The V gene lost 6 bases and the J gene lost 1 base, with 11 bases spanning the gap. CDR3 in DNA: TGTGCCAGCAGCCCGACTACGGGCACAGATACGCAGTATTTT. Amino acid sequence: CASSPTTGTDTQYF.

This clone has a handful of counts. The chain links TRBV7-8 to TRBJ2-1; perhaps TRBD2 as D (6 bases). The CDR3 covers 16 residues. Looked up from germline, CDR1 is SGHVS and CDR2 is FQNEAQ. Trimming shortened V by 0 bases and J by 3 bases, and 12 bases separated the two germline ends. The CDR3 region is CASSLAGGALYNEQFF. CDR3 bases: TGTGCCAGCAGCTTAGCGGGAGGAGCCCTCTACAATGAGCAGTTCTTC.

The chain links TRBV9 to TRBJ2-2, with D possibly matching TRBD2 (6 bases). This CDR3 contains 18 residues. The germline V gene encodes CDR1 SGDLS and CDR2 YYNGEE. Trimming pared 0 bases from V and 0 bases from J, leaving 15 bases between. The chain's CDR3 is CASSVGRGLHTNTGELFF. CDR3 in DNA: TGTGCCAGCAGCGTAGGGAGGGGACTGCATACGAACACCGGGGAGCTGTTTTTT.

For the CDR3, the DNA is TGTGCCAGCAGCCAAGATCCCTCAAAGCGATCCGGGGAGCTGTTTTTT. Encoded protein: CASSQDPSKRSGELFF. The chain couples TRBV3-1 (or the pseudogene TRBV3-2) to TRBJ2-2, with D unclear. The CDR3 is made up of 16 amino acids. CDR1 is LGHDT, CDR2 YNNKEL, per germline (reference sequence). Trimming removed 0 bases from V and 6 bases from J, with 14 bases in between.

This chain uses TRBV7-8 with TRBJ2-1; the match to TRBD1 covers 9 bases. V lost 3 bases to trimming and J lost 6 bases; unmatched junction nucleotides: 3. The CDR3 spans 14 residues. In germline, CDR1 is SGHVS, CDR2 FQNEAQ. The CDR3 nucleotides read TGTGCCAGCAGCTTGGACAGGGGAATCAATGAGCAGTTCTTC. Translation: CASSLDRGINEQFF.

This chain joins TRBV5-1 and TRBJ2-7; D uncertain. The CDR3 has 14 residues. Trimming left V 0 bases short and J 2 bases short, with 9 bases between. The V gene's germline CDR1 is SGHRS and CDR2 YFSETQ. The DNA for the CDR3 is TGCGCCAGCAGCTTGGGGGCTAACGCCTACGAGCAGTACTTC. Residues: CASSLGANAYEQYF.

This rearrangement joins TRBV27 to TRBJ2-5; a weak D match, TRBD1 (8 bases). CDR3 length: 15 amino acids. Trimming stripped 5 bases from V and 4 bases from J, with 17 bases between. Germline lookup yields CDR1 MNHEY and CDR2 SMNVEV (reference sequence). As DNA, the CDR3 is TGTGCCAGCAGTCTCTCAACAGGGGGGGGAGAGACCCAGTACTTC. Translation gives CASSLSTGGGETQYF.

The V gene is TRBV5-1, the J gene TRBJ2-5; 7 bases are shared with TRBD2. The CDR3 runs 16 residues. CDR1 SGHRS and CDR2 YFSETQ come from the germline V gene. Trimming took 5 bases from V and 1 from J; bases not matched to a gene: 11. CDR3 protein: CASRNLASGSQETQYF. The CDR3 bases are TGCGCCAGCAGAAACTTGGCTAGCGGTTCCCAAGAGACCCAGTACTTC.

In this sample, this clone turned up once. This sequence joins TRBV6-6 and TRBJ2-7; weak D call: TRBD2 (6 bases). The V and J ends lost 6 bases and 3 bases respectively, with 9 bases between them. CDR3 length: 12 amino acids. Looked up from germline, CDR1 is MNHNY and CDR2 is SVGAGI (reference sequence). The CDR3 region has the DNA TGTGCCAGCAGCGATAGCGGCTACGAGCAGTACTTC. Its protein product is CASSDSGYEQYF.

This clone was counted a few times. This rearrangement joins TRBV10-3 to TRBJ2-7; the match to TRBD2 covers 9 bases. Germline-derived CDR1 and CDR2 are ENHRY and SYGVKD. The CDR3 is made up of 12 amino acids. V shed 6 bases, J shed 6 bases, and the junction held 3 bases outside the gene matches. The CDR3: CAIRREGGEQYF. The CDR3 DNA sequence: TGTGCCATCAGGCGGGAGGGCGGCGAGCAGTACTTC.

A remark on this clone: Other DNA sequences in this sample translate to the same CDR3. This chain uses TRBV5-1 with TRBJ2-2; weak D call: TRBD2 (6 bases). The CDR3 extends over 15 amino acids. Deletions cut 0 bases from V and 1 base from J, with 7 bases between. The germline gives CDR1 SGHRS, CDR2 YFSETQ. CDR3 sequence reads: CASSLAGVNTGELFF. The CDR3 bases are TGCGCCAGCAGCTTGGCGGGGGTGAACACCGGGGAGCTGTTTTTT.

V usage is TRBV9 and J usage is TRBJ1-1; 7 bases align to TRBD1. Germline V gene lookup returns CDR1 SGDLS and CDR2 YYNGEE. With 4 bases clipped from V and 6 bases from J, the junction kept 9 bases outside the gene matches. The CDR3 totals 14 residues. The CDR3 DNA sequence: TGTGCCAGCAGCCCCCGACAGGGAAGGGCTGAAGCTTTCTTT. It translates to CASSPRQGRAEAFF.

The V and J genes are TRBV4-1 and TRBJ1-1; D is unresolved. V dropped 0 bases and J dropped 7 bases, with 9 bases sitting between them. This CDR3 has 13 amino acids. Looked up from germline, CDR1 is MGHRA and CDR2 is YSYEKL. DNA of the CDR3: TGCGCCAGCAGCCAAGACGTGGACTTTGAAGCTTTCTTT. Residues: CASSQDVDFEAFF.

CDR3 nucleotide sequence: TGTGCCAGCAGCATCTCAGGGGCCTTTAATGAAAAACTGTTTTTT. The encoded protein is CASSISGAFNEKLFF. The gene calls are TRBV11-2 and TRBJ1-4; D may be TRBD1 (6 bases). V lost 5 bases, J lost 4 bases, and 14 bases lay in between. This CDR3 comprises 15 residues. Germline CDR1 is SGHAT and CDR2 is FQNNGV.

The chain combines TRBV7-8 with TRBJ1-6; tentative D call: TRBD1 (5 bases). Germline CDR1 is SGHVS and CDR2 is FQNEAQ. V shed 2 bases and J shed 5 bases, with 13 bases lying between them. This CDR3 comprises 16 residues. CDR3 sequence reads: CASSLLIGGDNSPLHF. In nucleotides, the CDR3 is TGTGCCAGCAGCTTATTGATTGGGGGGGATAATTCACCCCTCCACTTT.

This clone showed up just once. The chain combines TRBV2 with TRBJ2-5, with 16 nucleotides matching TRBD2. The CDR3 consists of 18 residues. After removal of 7 bases from V and 4 bases from J, the junction contained 12 bases not matched to a gene. Germline CDR1 and CDR2: SNHLY and FYNNEI. As DNA, the CDR3 is TGTGCCAGCACAGTGAAGGGACTAGCGGGGGGGCTGCGAGAGACCCAGTACTTC. Its translation is CASTVKGLAGGLRETQYF.

This chain links TRBV4-1 with TRBJ2-3, with no clear D. Germline loops: CDR1 MGHRA, CDR2 YSYEKL. V was clipped by 1 base and J by 0 bases, with 5 bases between them. CDR3 size: 14 residues. CDR3 protein: CASSQGPSTDTQYF. CDR3 nucleotide sequence: TGCGCCAGCAGCCAAGGGCCCAGCACAGATACGCAGTATTTT.

The V and J genes are TRBV9 and TRBJ2-1; 10 bases match TRBD2. CDR3 length: 15 residues. Germline values: CDR1 SGDLS, CDR2 YYNGEE. The trim removed 5 bases at V and 4 bases at J, leaving 6 bases unmatched. CDR3 sequence: CASSVELAGYNEQFF. For the CDR3, the DNA is TGTGCCAGCAGTGTTGAACTAGCGGGATACAATGAGCAGTTCTTC.

A few counts support this clone. CDR3 nucleotide sequence: TGTGCCAGCAGTTACAGCGCCGACACCGGGGAGCTGTTTTTT. This sequence encodes CASSYSADTGELFF. This sequence joins TRBV6-6 and TRBJ2-2; D ambiguous. V was trimmed by 2 bases and J by 3 bases, leaving 7 bases between them. The CDR3 consists of 14 residues. From germline, CDR1 is MNHNY and CDR2 SVGAGI (reference sequence).

The chain employs TRBV5-1 and TRBJ2-1; 7 bases agree with TRBD2. Germline V CDR1 and CDR2: SGHRS, YFSETQ. The CDR3 contains 14 residues. J gave up 4 bases and V 4 bases, and 5 bases lay outside the gene matches. The CDR3 spells CASSQRGGYNEQFF. In nucleotides, the CDR3 is TGCGCCAGCAGCCAAAGGGGAGGGTACAATGAGCAGTTCTTC.

The chain combines TRBV2 with TRBJ1-2; D gene ambiguous. The CDR3 is made up of 14 amino acids. V gave up 6 bases and J gave up 1 base, with 12 bases separating them. Germline assignment: CDR1 SNHLY and CDR2 FYNNEI. The CDR3 sequence: CASSAGRGNYGYTF. In nucleotides, the CDR3 is TGTGCCAGCAGCGCAGGACGGGGTAACTATGGCTACACCTTC.

V usage is TRBV11-2 and J usage is TRBJ1-3; D not certain. The CDR3 sequence is 15 residues long. Germline V gene sequence: CDR1 SGHAT, CDR2 FQNNGV. Trimming pared 3 bases from V and 2 bases from J, leaving 11 bases between. The CDR3 loop reads CASSFGSWAGNTIYF. CDR3 DNA sequence: TGTGCCAGCAGCTTCGGGTCATGGGCTGGAAACACCATATATTTT.

The genes are TRBV20-1 and TRBJ1-4; 7 bases are a match to TRBD1. Per germline, CDR1 DFQATT and CDR2 SNEGSKA (reference sequence). Unmatched junction bases numbered 9, after V lost 3 bases and J lost 5 bases. The length of the CDR3 is 15 residues. The chain's CDR3 is CSASSPGGVNEKLFF. Here the CDR3 DNA reads TGCAGTGCTAGTTCCCCAGGGGGTGTAAATGAAAAACTGTTTTTT.

The chain is built from TRBV5-1 and TRBJ2-1; maybe TRBD2 (5 bases). Trimming shortened V by 0 bases and J by 12 bases, and 7 bases separated the two germline ends. Germline lookup yields CDR1 SGHRS and CDR2 YFSETQ. The CDR3 totals 11 residues. The CDR3 region has the DNA TGCGCCAGCAGCTTGGCCGGGATGCAGTTCTTC. Residues: CASSLAGMQFF.

V is TRBV5-1 and J is TRBJ2-1; TRBD2 aligns across 8 bases. J gave up 5 bases and V 4 bases, and 5 bases lay outside the gene matches. Germline CDR1 is SGHRS and CDR2 is YFSETQ. The CDR3 extends over 14 amino acids. The CDR3 DNA sequence: TGCGCCAGCAGCATGAATAGCGGGAACAATGAGCAGTTCTTC. Its translation is CASSMNSGNNEQFF.